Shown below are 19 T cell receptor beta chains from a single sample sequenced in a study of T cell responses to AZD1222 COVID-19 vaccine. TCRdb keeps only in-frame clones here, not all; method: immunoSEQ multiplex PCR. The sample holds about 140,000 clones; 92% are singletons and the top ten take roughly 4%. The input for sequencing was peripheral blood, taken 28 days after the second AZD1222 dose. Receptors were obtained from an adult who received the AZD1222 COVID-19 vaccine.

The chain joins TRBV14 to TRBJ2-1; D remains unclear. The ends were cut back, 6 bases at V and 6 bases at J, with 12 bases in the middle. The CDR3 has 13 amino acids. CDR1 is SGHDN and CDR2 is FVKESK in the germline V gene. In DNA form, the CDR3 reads TGTGCCAGCAGGCGGACCGGGTCCAATGAGCAGTTCTTC. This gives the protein CASRRTGSNEQFF.

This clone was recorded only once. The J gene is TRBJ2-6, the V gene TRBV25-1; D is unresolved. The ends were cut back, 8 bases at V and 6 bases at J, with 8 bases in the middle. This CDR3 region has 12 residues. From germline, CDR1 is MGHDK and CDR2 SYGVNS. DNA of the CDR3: TGTGCCAGCCAGGTAGCGGCCAACGTCCTGACTTTC. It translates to CASQVAANVLTF.

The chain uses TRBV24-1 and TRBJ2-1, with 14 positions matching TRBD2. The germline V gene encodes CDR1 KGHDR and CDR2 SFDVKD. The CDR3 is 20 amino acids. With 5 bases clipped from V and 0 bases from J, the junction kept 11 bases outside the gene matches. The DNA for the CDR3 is TGTGCCACCAGTGTCCCCCCGACTAGCGGGAGGGCTAGCTCCTACAATGAGCAGTTCTTC. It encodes CATSVPPTSGRASSYNEQFF.

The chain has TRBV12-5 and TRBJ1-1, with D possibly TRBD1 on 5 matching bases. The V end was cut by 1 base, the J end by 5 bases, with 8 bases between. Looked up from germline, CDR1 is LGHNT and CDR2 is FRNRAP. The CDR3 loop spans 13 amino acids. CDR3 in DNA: TGTGCTAGTGGTTTGGAGGGACGGACTGAAGCTTTCTTT. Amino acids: CASGLEGRTEAFF.

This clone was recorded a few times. The CDR3 sequence is CASSFQDRDANEQYF. CDR3 DNA: TGTGCCAGCAGCTTCCAGGACAGGGATGCCAACGAGCAGTACTTC. The chain joins TRBV13 to TRBJ2-7, with 8 bases fitting TRBD1. The CDR3 is made up of 15 amino acids. Losses at the gene ends were 3 bases for V and 5 bases for J; bases not matched to a gene: 9. Germline CDR1 and CDR2: PRHDT and FYEKMQ (reference sequence).

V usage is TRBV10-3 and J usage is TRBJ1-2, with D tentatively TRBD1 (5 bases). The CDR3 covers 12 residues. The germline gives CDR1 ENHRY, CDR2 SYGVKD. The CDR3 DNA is TGTGCAGCTGGGGGAGCTAACTATGGCTACACCTTC. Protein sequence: CAAGGANYGYTF.

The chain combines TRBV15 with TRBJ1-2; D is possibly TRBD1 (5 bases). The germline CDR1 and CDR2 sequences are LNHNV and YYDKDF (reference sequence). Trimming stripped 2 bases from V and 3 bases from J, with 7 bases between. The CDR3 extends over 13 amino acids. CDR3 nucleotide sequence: TGTGCCACCAGCAGAACGACAGACTATGGCTACACCTTC. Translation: CATSRTTDYGYTF.

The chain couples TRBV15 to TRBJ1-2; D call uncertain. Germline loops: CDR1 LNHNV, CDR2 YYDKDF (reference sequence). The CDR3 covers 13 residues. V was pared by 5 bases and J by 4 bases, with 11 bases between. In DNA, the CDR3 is TGTGCCACCAGCCAAGGGATCGGCTATGGCTACACCTTC. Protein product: CATSQGIGYGYTF.

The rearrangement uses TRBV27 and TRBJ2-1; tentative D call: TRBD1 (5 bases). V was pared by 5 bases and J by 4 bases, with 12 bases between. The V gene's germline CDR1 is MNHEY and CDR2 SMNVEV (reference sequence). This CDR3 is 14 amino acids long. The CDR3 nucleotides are TGTGCCAGCAGTGTAGGACAAATATACAATGAGCAGTTCTTC. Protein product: CASSVGQIYNEQFF.

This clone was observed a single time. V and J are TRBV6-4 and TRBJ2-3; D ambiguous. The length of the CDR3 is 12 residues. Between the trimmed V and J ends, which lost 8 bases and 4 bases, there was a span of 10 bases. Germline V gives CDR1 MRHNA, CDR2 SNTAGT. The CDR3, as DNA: TGTGCCAGCTCGACTGGGGCAGATACGCAGTATTTT. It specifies CASSTGADTQYF.

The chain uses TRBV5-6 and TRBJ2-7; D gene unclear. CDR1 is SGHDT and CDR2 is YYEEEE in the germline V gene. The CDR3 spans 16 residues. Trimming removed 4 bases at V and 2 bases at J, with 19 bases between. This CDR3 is CASSRPQMTLTYEQYF. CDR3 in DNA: TGTGCCAGCAGCCGACCCCAAATGACACTAACCTACGAGCAGTACTTC.

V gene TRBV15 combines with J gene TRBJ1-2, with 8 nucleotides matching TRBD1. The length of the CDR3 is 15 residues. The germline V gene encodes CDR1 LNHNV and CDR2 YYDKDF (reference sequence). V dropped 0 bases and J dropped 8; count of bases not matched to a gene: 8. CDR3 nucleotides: TGTGCCACCAGCAGAGATAGGACAGGGTCGGGAGGCTACACCTTC. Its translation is CATSRDRTGSGGYTF.

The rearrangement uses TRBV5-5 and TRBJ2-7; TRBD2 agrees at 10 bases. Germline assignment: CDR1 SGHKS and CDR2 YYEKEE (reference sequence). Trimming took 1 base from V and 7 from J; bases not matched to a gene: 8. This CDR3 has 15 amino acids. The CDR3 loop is CASSLNPTSGIEQYF. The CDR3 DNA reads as TGTGCCAGCAGCTTGAACCCCACTAGCGGGATAGAGCAGTACTTC.

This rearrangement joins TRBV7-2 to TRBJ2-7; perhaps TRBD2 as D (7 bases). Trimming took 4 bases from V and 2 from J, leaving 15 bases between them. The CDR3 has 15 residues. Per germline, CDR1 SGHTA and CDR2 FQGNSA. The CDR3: CASSSSGGLPYEQYF. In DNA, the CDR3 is TGTGCCAGCAGCTCGTCCGGGGGGCTCCCCTACGAGCAGTACTTC. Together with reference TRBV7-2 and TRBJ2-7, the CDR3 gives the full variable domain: GAGVSQSPSNKVTEKGKDVELRCDPISGHTALYWYRQSLGQGLEFLIYFQGNSAPDKSGLPSDRFSAERTGGSVSTLTIQRTQQEDSAVYLCASSSSGGLPYEQYFGPGTRLTVT.

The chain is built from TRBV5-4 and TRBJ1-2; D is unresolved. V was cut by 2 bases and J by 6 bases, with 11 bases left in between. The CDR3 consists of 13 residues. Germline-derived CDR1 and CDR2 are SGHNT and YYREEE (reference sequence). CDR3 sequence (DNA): TGTGCCAGCAGCTTCCGAAGGGCGGATGGCTACACCTTC. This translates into CASSFRRADGYTF.

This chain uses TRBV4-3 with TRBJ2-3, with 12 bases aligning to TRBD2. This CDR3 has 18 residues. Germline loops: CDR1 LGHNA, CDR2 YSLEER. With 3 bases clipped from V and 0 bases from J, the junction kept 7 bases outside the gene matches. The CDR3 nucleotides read TGCGCCAGCAGCCAGGACCCGACTAGCGGGAGCAGCACAGATACGCAGTATTTT. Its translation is CASSQDPTSGSSTDTQYF.

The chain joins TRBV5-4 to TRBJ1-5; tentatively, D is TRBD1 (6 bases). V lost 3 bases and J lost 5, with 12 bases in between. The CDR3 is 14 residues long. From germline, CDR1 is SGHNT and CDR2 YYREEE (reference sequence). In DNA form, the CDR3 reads TGTGCCAGCAGCTCGGGGGGGGGCGATCAGCCCCAGCATTTT. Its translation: CASSSGGGDQPQHF.

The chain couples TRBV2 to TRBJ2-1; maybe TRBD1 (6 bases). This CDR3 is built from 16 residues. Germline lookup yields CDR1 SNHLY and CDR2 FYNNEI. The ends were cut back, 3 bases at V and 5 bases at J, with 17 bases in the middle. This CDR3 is CASSDLSWTAHNEQFF. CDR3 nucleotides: TGTGCCAGCAGTGACCTCTCCTGGACAGCCCACAATGAGCAGTTCTTC.

CDR3 loop: CATSRDQGEQAEAFF. CDR3 sequence (DNA): TGTGCCACCAGCAGAGACCAGGGGGAACAGGCTGAAGCTTTCTTT. The gene calls are TRBV15 and TRBJ1-1, with TRBD1 matching 7 bases. This CDR3 is built from 15 residues. Germline V gene data show CDR1 as LNHNV and CDR2 as YYDKDF (reference sequence). With 0 bases clipped from V and 6 bases from J, the junction kept 7 bases outside the gene matches. The entire variable domain, with the rest obtained from reference TRBV15 and TRBJ1-1, is as follows: DAMVIQNPRYQVTQFGKPVTLSCSQTLNHNVMYWYQQKSSQAPKLLFHYYDKDFNNEADTPDNFQSRRPNTSFCFLDIRSPGLGDTAMYLCATSRDQGEQAEAFFGQGTRLTVV.